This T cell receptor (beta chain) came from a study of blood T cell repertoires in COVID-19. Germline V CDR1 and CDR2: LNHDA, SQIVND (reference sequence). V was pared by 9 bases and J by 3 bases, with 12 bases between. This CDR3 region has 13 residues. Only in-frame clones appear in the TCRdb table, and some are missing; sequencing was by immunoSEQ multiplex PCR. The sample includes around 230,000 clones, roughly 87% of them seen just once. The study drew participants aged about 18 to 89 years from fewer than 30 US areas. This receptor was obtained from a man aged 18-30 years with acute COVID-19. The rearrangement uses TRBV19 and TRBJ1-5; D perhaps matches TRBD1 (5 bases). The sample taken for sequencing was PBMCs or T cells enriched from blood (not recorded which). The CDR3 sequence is CASNQGFNQPQHF. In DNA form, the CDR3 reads TGTGCCAGCAATCAGGGCTTCAATCAGCCCCAGCATTTT.